The 29 T cell receptor beta chains in this list originate from one sample, sequenced in a study of cytomegalovirus exposure and HLA in healthy donors. Primers included in the PCR were 60 Vbeta and 13 Jbeta primers. TCRdb's table, derived via immunoSEQ multiplex PCR, lists solely in-frame clones and lacks some. The data contain under 200,000 clones, approximately 82% of them singletons. Sequencing was carried out using PBMCs. The receptors were sampled from a woman between 18 and 30 years old in good health and CMV-seronegative.

This clone was detected a few times. The chain joins TRBV19 to TRBJ1-1, with 8 bases matching TRBD1. J gave up 2 bases and V 4 bases, and 12 bases lay outside the gene matches. This CDR3 is 17 amino acids long. Germline values: CDR1 LNHDA, CDR2 SQIVND (reference sequence). The CDR3 protein is CASSRGTGGGTNTEAFF. CDR3 sequence (DNA): TGTGCCAGTAGTAGAGGGACAGGCGGGGGAACTAACACTGAAGCTTTCTTT.

The chain combines TRBV19 with TRBJ1-1; no definite D call. CDR1 and CDR2 from the germline V gene are LNHDA and SQIVND (reference sequence). Trimming stripped 4 bases from V and 0 bases from J, with 12 bases between. CDR3 length: 15 amino acids. The CDR3 loop reads CASSTSNSMNTEAFF. The CDR3, as DNA: TGTGCCAGTAGTACAAGTAATAGCATGAACACTGAAGCTTTCTTT.

The rearrangement joins TRBV6-1 to TRBJ2-1, with D possibly being TRBD2 (6 bases). The CDR3 spans 13 residues. Deletions cut 10 bases from V and 3 bases from J, with 13 bases between. CDR1 is MNHNS and CDR2 is SASEGT in the germline V gene. In nucleotides, the CDR3 is TGTGCCACCGAGGGACTTTACTACAATGAGCAGTTCTTC. Its protein product is CATEGLYYNEQFF.

The chain is built from TRBV7-2 and TRBJ2-1; D possibly corresponds to TRBD2 (5 bases). The germline V gene encodes CDR1 SGHTA and CDR2 FQGNSA. The CDR3 loop spans 15 amino acids. V shed 5 bases and J shed 1 base, with 12 bases lying between them. As DNA, the CDR3 is TGTGCCAGCAGCCCCTCACTAGGTTCCTACAATGAGCAGTTCTTC. This codes for CASSPSLGSYNEQFF.

This chain uses TRBV6-6 with TRBJ2-7, with TRBD1 matching over 8 bases. The V and J ends lost 2 bases and 5 bases, in that order; junction bases with no gene match: 2. CDR1 is MNHNY and CDR2 is SVGAGI in the germline V gene (reference sequence). This CDR3 spans 13 amino acids. The CDR3 sequence is CASSYKQGDEQYV. CDR3 nucleotide sequence: TGTGCCAGCAGTTACAAACAGGGGGACGAGCAGTACGTC.

The genes are TRBV18 and TRBJ2-5; D remains ambiguous. Germline loops: CDR1 KGHSH, CDR2 LQKENI. The V gene lost 4 bases and the J gene lost 2 bases, with 5 bases spanning the gap. The CDR3 has 12 residues. The CDR3 DNA sequence: TGTGCCAGCTCACGCAGTCAAGAGACCCAGTACTTC. Protein: CASSRSQETQYF.

The rearrangement uses TRBV30 and TRBJ2-3, with TRBD2 identical over 9 bases. The V gene end was trimmed by 3 bases and the J gene end by 0 bases; junction bases not matched to a gene: 4. CDR3 size: 15 residues. Germline CDR1 and CDR2: GTSNPN and SVGIG (reference sequence). The CDR3 protein is CAWRTSGISTDTQYF. Written as DNA, the CDR3 is TGTGCCTGGAGGACTAGCGGTATCAGCACAGATACGCAGTATTTT.

The V and J genes are TRBV7-9 and TRBJ2-5; D is ambiguous. Germline V gives CDR1 SEHNR, CDR2 FQNEAQ (reference sequence). The CDR3 spans 11 residues. Trimming took 4 bases from V and 5 from J, leaving 5 bases between them. The CDR3 spells CASSSSETQYF. The CDR3 DNA is TGTGCCAGCAGCTCGTCCGAGACCCAGTACTTC. The whole variable domain, remainder taken from reference TRBV7-9 and TRBJ2-5, is DTGVSQNPRHKITKRGQNVTFRCDPISEHNRLYWYRQTLGQGPEFLTYFQNEAQLEKSRLLSDRFSAERPKGSFSTLEIQRTEQGDSAMYLCASSSSETQYFGPGTRLLVL.

The rearrangement joins TRBV5-6 to TRBJ2-7; 9 bases map to TRBD2. There are 19 residues in the CDR3. The V and J ends lost 0 bases and 5 bases, in that order; junction bases with no gene match: 18. Germline loops: CDR1 SGHDT, CDR2 YYEEEE. The CDR3 loop reads CASSLGFFGTSGSLNEQYV. CDR3 DNA sequence: TGTGCCAGCAGCTTGGGGTTCTTTGGTACTAGCGGGTCGTTGAACGAGCAGTACGTC.

The chain links TRBV5-1 to TRBJ2-4, with 7 bases identical to TRBD1. Per germline, CDR1 SGHRS and CDR2 YFSETQ. V lost 0 bases, J lost 6 bases, and 12 bases stayed unmatched. This CDR3 spans 17 amino acids. As DNA, the CDR3 is TGCGCCAGCAGCTTGGATGGGCGGACCGGGACAGCAAACATTCAGTACTTC. This encodes CASSLDGRTGTANIQYF.

The rearrangement uses TRBV13 and TRBJ1-2; D remains unclear. The CDR3 runs 14 residues. Trimming removed 5 bases from V and 3 bases from J, with 13 bases in between. CDR1 is PRHDT and CDR2 is FYEKMQ in the germline V gene (reference sequence). CDR3 amino acids: CASSPPVVYYGYTF. The CDR3 coding sequence is TGTGCCAGCAGCCCACCGGTAGTCTACTATGGCTACACCTTC. The full variable domain, rest sourced from reference TRBV13 and TRBJ1-2, is AAGVIQSPRHLIKEKRETATLKCYPIPRHDTVYWYQQGPGQDPQFLISFYEKMQSDKGSIPDRFSAQQFSDYHSELNMSSLELGDSALYFCASSPPVVYYGYTFGSGTRLTVV.

This chain joins TRBV29-1 and TRBJ2-3; the match to TRBD1 covers 8 bases. Germline loops: CDR1 SQVTM, CDR2 ANQGSEA. The CDR3 has 16 residues. V lost 1 base, J lost 0 bases, and 6 bases stayed unmatched. In DNA, the CDR3 is TGCAGCGTTGAAGGCCGACAGGGGCTAAGCACAGATACGCAGTATTTT. It translates to CSVEGRQGLSTDTQYF.

The chain employs TRBV9 and TRBJ2-6, with D possibly matching TRBD1 (5 bases). Trimming removed 0 bases from V and 0 bases from J, with 7 bases in between. The germline V gene encodes CDR1 SGDLS and CDR2 YYNGEE. There are 16 residues in the CDR3. CDR3 sequence reads: CASSVGTSSGANVLTF. As DNA, the CDR3 is TGTGCCAGCAGCGTAGGGACATCCTCTGGGGCCAACGTCCTGACTTTC.

The V gene is TRBV5-4, the J gene TRBJ2-7; D ambiguous. V was trimmed by 4 bases and J by 9 bases, leaving 20 bases between them. CDR3 size: 14 residues. Germline loops: CDR1 SGHNT, CDR2 YYREEE (reference sequence). This CDR3 reads CASSHSTRGWLQYF. The DNA for the CDR3 is TGTGCCAGCAGCCATTCCACCCGCGGTTGGCTGCAGTACTTC. The whole variable domain, filled in from reference TRBV5-4 and TRBJ2-7, reads ETGVTQSPTHLIKTRGQQVTLRCSSQSGHNTVSWYQQALGQGPQFIFQYYREEENGRGNFPPRFSGLQFPNYSSELNVNALELDDSALYLCASSHSTRGWLQYFGPGTRLTVT.

This clone turned up a few times. This chain joins TRBV9 and TRBJ1-2; D is possibly TRBD1 (6 bases). V shed 0 bases and J shed 3 bases, with 12 bases lying between them. The CDR3 sequence is 15 residues long. Germline V gene lookup returns CDR1 SGDLS and CDR2 YYNGEE. In nucleotides, the CDR3 is TGTGCCAGCAGCGTAGATAGGGGGAACCACTATGGCTACACCTTC. Translation: CASSVDRGNHYGYTF.

This chain connects TRBV5-4 to TRBJ2-1, with D unclear. Germline CDR1 is SGHNT and CDR2 is YYREEE (reference sequence). The CDR3 covers 16 residues. The germline V and J ends were trimmed by 6 bases and 0 bases, with 16 bases remaining between them. The CDR3 DNA is TGTGCCAGCAAGAGTGGGTGGGCAAGCTCCTACAATGAGCAGTTCTTC. Translated: CASKSGWASSYNEQFF.

This clone was seen only a few times. This chain uses TRBV9 with TRBJ1-1; no definite D call. In germline, CDR1 is SGDLS, CDR2 YYNGEE. The CDR3 has 14 amino acids. Between the trimmed V and J ends, which lost 4 bases and 5 bases, there was a span of 15 bases. CDR3 loop: CASSPRGGETEAFF. CDR3 nucleotide sequence: TGTGCCAGCAGCCCCCGTGGCGGTGAAACTGAAGCTTTCTTT.

About this clone: Mismatch with germline at one junction end may stem from a read error. The gene calls are TRBV7-9 and TRBJ2-3; 14 positions agree with TRBD2. Germline CDR1 and CDR2: SEHNR and FQNEAQ (reference sequence). The CDR3 is 18 residues long. The CDR3 here is CSSSLVRLGTSGGDTQYF. In DNA form, the CDR3 reads TGTTCCAGCAGCTTAGTTCGGCTCGGGACTAGCGGGGGAGATACGCAGTATTTT.

J is TRBJ1-2 and V is TRBV7-9; possibly TRBD1 for D (5 bases). Trimming stripped 8 bases from V and 7 bases from J, with 20 bases between. Germline V gene sequence: CDR1 SEHNR, CDR2 FQNEAQ (reference sequence). CDR3 size: 14 residues. The CDR3 coding sequence is TGTGCCAGCCGCCGGGAGGGGCCAACGGGTGGCTACACCTTC. Its protein is CASRREGPTGGYTF.

V is TRBV28 and J is TRBJ2-3; no definite D call. The length of the CDR3 is 14 residues. Per germline, CDR1 MDHEN and CDR2 SYDVKM. Trimming stripped 7 bases from V and 4 bases from J, with 15 bases between. Here the CDR3 reads CASIPSEAPDTQYF. The CDR3 DNA sequence: TGTGCCAGCATTCCCTCCGAGGCGCCAGATACGCAGTATTTT.

This rearrangement joins TRBV7-8 to TRBJ1-4, with D uncertain. The CDR3 spans 13 residues. The germline CDR1 and CDR2 sequences are SGHVS and FQNEAQ. Trimming cost V 4 bases and J 8 bases, with 11 bases left between them. The CDR3 sequence is CASSSHTGEKLFF. In DNA form, the CDR3 reads TGTGCCAGCAGCTCCCACACGGGGGAAAAACTGTTTTTT. The whole variable domain, filled in from reference TRBV7-8 and TRBJ1-4, reads GAGVSQSPRYKVAKRGQDVALRCDPISGHVSLFWYQQALGQGPEFLTYFQNEAQLDKSGLPSDRFFAERPEGSVSTLKIQRTQQEDSAVYLCASSSHTGEKLFFGSGTQLSVL.

V and J are TRBV28 and TRBJ1-2, with 7 bases aligning to TRBD1. The CDR3 covers 13 residues. CDR1 is MDHEN and CDR2 is SYDVKM in the germline V gene. V shed 5 bases, J shed 4 bases, and the junction held 4 bases outside the gene matches. The CDR3 is CASSRGDSYGYTF. CDR3 DNA: TGTGCCAGCAGTCGTGGGGACAGCTATGGCTACACCTTC.

The chain is built from TRBV5-1 and TRBJ2-3; the D gene is possibly TRBD2 (6 bases). The CDR3 consists of 14 residues. Trimming took 3 bases from V and 2 from J, leaving 10 bases between them. The germline CDR1 and CDR2 sequences are SGHRS and YFSETQ. In nucleotides, the CDR3 is TGCGCCAGCAGCTCGAGGAGGGTCACAGATACGCAGTATTTT. Protein: CASSSRRVTDTQYF.

J is TRBJ1-2 and V is TRBV7-6, with 7 bases that match TRBD1. CDR3 size: 14 residues. V shed 3 bases and J 2 bases; nucleotides not matched to a gene: 3. The V gene's germline CDR1 is SGHVS and CDR2 FNYEAQ. CDR3 DNA sequence: TGTGCCAGCAGCTTTGGGACAGAGAACTATGGCTACACCTTC. Translating gives CASSFGTENYGYTF.

This rearrangement joins TRBV4-2 to TRBJ1-2; weak D call: TRBD1 (5 bases). CDR1 LGHNA and CDR2 YNFKEQ come from the germline V gene. V was shortened by 6 bases and J by 7 bases, with 15 bases between the two germline ends. The CDR3 has 13 amino acids. DNA for the CDR3: TGTGCCAGCAGTCCAGTGGCAGGGTGTGGCTACACCTTC. Its translation is CASSPVAGCGYTF.

The CDR3 DNA is TGTGCCAGCAGCCAAGGTGGGCCCCGCGAGTATTTT. Its translation is CASSQGGPREYF. This chain connects TRBV14 to TRBJ2-3; D gene ambiguous. CDR1 and CDR2 from the germline V gene are SGHDN and FVKESK. V lost 1 base to trimming and J lost 13 bases, with 12 bases between them. The CDR3 totals 12 residues.

This clone was observed once. This rearrangement joins TRBV6-6 to TRBJ2-5, with TRBD1 identical over 9 bases. This CDR3 is 14 amino acids long. The V and J ends lost 6 bases and 5 bases, in that order; junction bases with no gene match: 7. Per the germline V gene, CDR1 is MNHNY and CDR2 is SVGAGI (reference sequence). CDR3 DNA: TGTGCCAGCAGAGCGACAGGGGGAGGGGAGACCCAGTACTTC. Protein: CASRATGGGETQYF.

This sequence joins TRBV28 and TRBJ1-5; no reliable D call. V was trimmed by 6 bases and J by 0 bases, leaving 9 bases between them. CDR1 and CDR2 (germline): MDHEN, SYDVKM. The CDR3 is made up of 14 amino acids. The CDR3 sequence: CASRGRYSNQPQHF. CDR3 nucleotide sequence: TGTGCCAGCAGGGGCCGTTATAGCAATCAGCCCCAGCATTTT.

This chain joins TRBV5-1 and TRBJ2-5, with 16 bases lining up with TRBD2. J gave up 2 bases and V 3 bases, and 4 bases lay outside the gene matches. Germline V gene lookup returns CDR1 SGHRS and CDR2 YFSETQ. The CDR3 covers 17 residues. The chain's CDR3 is CASSSGLAGGQQETQYF. Here the CDR3 DNA reads TGCGCCAGCAGCTCGGGACTAGCGGGAGGGCAGCAAGAGACCCAGTACTTC.